This T cell receptor beta chain was captured in a study of CD8 T cells in Susac syndrome. Random hexamers were used to reverse transcribe roughly 0.45 to 1 ug of RNA. Each CDR3 protein gets one entry after TCRdb re-called the immunoSEQ multiplex PCR reads with MiXCR. The sample lists approximately 110,000 distinct CDR3 sequences; about 95% were seen once. The CDR3 has 15 residues. The V end lost 1 base, the J end lost 1 base, and 10 bases lay between the germline ends. Germline V gene data show CDR1 as LGHNA and CDR2 as YNFKEQ. The chain uses TRBV4-2 and TRBJ1-1; D uncertain. This clonotype was sampled from a human donor in good health. The sample consisted of CD4+ T cells from PBMCs. CDR3 sequence: CASSQGSTENTEAFF. The DNA of the CDR3 is TGTGCCAGCAGCCAAGGGAGTACAGAGAACACTGAAGCTTTCTTT.